Below, 10 T cell receptor beta chains from the same sample are listed, as sequenced in a study of T-cell reconstitution after alpha-beta-depleted transplantation in children. The authors prepared the TCRbeta library with unique molecular identifiers. From the PCR reads, TCRdb called clonotypes with MiXCR, one entry per CDR3 protein. The sample lists 490,000 or so distinct CDR3 sequences, about 12% occurring once. Here the sequenced sample was PBMCs from the stem cell graft donor, taken from the stem cell graft. The source of these receptors is a human donor who donated a stem cell graft to a child with combined immunodeficiency.

The gene calls are TRBV5-1 and TRBJ2-7, with TRBD1 matching 10 bases. The CDR3 has 15 amino acids. V was clipped by 5 bases and J by 1 base; unmatched bases: 6. Germline CDR1 SGHRS, CDR2 YFSETQ. Here the CDR3 reads CASRAGTGVSYEQYF. CDR3 coding DNA: TGCGCCAGCAGAGCCGGGACAGGGGTTTCCTACGAGCAGTACTTC.

This clonotype was counted between two and nine times. This chain links TRBV20-1 with TRBJ1-5; no clear D gene. The CDR3 is 15 residues long. The V end lost 4 bases, the J end lost 0 bases, and 13 bases lay between the germline ends. CDR1 and CDR2 from the germline V gene are DFQATT and SNEGSKA (reference sequence). The CDR3 bases are TGCAGTGCTAAGAATTCTGGGTATAGCAATCAGCCCCAGCATTTT. The encoded protein is CSAKNSGYSNQPQHF.

This clonotype has only a few counts. The gene calls are TRBV4-3 and TRBJ1-1; the D is unclear. CDR1 is LGHNA and CDR2 is YSLEER in the germline V gene. V was clipped by 0 bases and J by 0 bases, with 8 bases between them. The CDR3 sequence is 15 residues long. The CDR3 here is CASSQDRSMNTEAFF. CDR3 nucleotide sequence: TGCGCCAGCAGCCAAGATAGGAGCATGAACACTGAAGCTTTCTTT.

In its sample, this clonotype was seen many times. The rearrangement joins TRBV12-3 or TRBV12-4 to TRBJ2-1; D unresolved. Trimming left V 3 bases short and J 6 bases short, with 12 bases between. The CDR3 loop spans 14 amino acids. Here the CDR3 DNA reads TGTGCCAGCAGTTTTTCCCTAAGACGCAATGAGCAGTTCTTC. As protein: CASSFSLRRNEQFF.

This clonotype appeared a few times. V and J are TRBV18 and TRBJ2-7; no reliable D call. Per the germline V gene, CDR1 is KGHSH and CDR2 is LQKENI. Trimming shortened V by 2 bases and J by 6 bases, and 14 bases separated the two germline ends. This CDR3 contains 14 residues. The DNA of the CDR3 is TGTGCCAGCTCACCAGGGCGCTTCGACTCCGAGCAGTACTTC. It translates to CASSPGRFDSEQYF.

The rearrangement links TRBV12-3 or TRBV12-4 to TRBJ1-1, with TRBD1 as a possible D gene (6 bases). The CDR3 is 13 residues long. Trimming left V 8 bases short and J 5 bases short, with 15 bases between. CDR3 amino acids: CASAQSQGTEAFF. The CDR3 DNA sequence: TGTGCCAGCGCCCAGAGTCAGGGGACTGAAGCTTTCTTT.

This clonotype was counted ten times or more. V usage is TRBV11-2 and J usage is TRBJ2-7, with D unresolved. The V end lost 1 base, the J end lost 1 base, and 8 bases lay between the germline ends. Per germline, CDR1 SGHAT and CDR2 FQNNGV. The CDR3 contains 14 residues. In DNA form, the CDR3 reads TGTGCCAGCAGCTTAGGGATGGGATCCTACGAGCAGTACTTC. Its protein is CASSLGMGSYEQYF.

This clonotype has just a few counts. The chain has TRBV7-9 and TRBJ2-7, with a weak D call TRBD1 (5 bases). In germline, CDR1 is SEHNR, CDR2 FQNEAQ (reference sequence). Trimming took 0 bases from V and 1 from J, leaving 13 bases between them. This CDR3 contains 16 residues. CDR3 region: CASSLARWQGSYEQYF. CDR3 DNA: TGTGCCAGCAGCTTAGCGCGTTGGCAGGGTTCCTACGAGCAGTACTTC.

Many counts were recorded for this clonotype. The chain recombines TRBV4-2 with TRBJ2-3, with 7 bases matching TRBD1. CDR1 is LGHNA, CDR2 YNFKEQ, per germline. This CDR3 spans 15 amino acids. With V trimmed by 5 bases and J by 2 bases, 7 bases remained unmatched. CDR3: CASSSPGQNTDTQYF. The CDR3 region has the DNA TGTGCCAGCAGCTCCCCGGGACAGAACACAGATACGCAGTATTTT.

This clonotype has more than one count but fewer than ten. This CDR3 reads CASSPTSGRLGEQFF. The CDR3 bases are TGTGCCAGCAGCCCGACTAGCGGGAGATTAGGGGAGCAGTTCTTC. The V call is TRBV7-8, the J call TRBJ2-1; 12 bases match TRBD2. With 5 bases clipped from V and 10 bases from J, the junction kept 9 bases outside the gene matches. The CDR3 sequence is 15 residues long. In germline, CDR1 is SGHVS, CDR2 FQNEAQ. Filled out from reference TRBV7-8 and TRBJ2-1, the complete variable domain reads GAGVSQSPRYKVAKRGQDVALRCDPISGHVSLFWYQQALGQGPEFLTYFQNEAQLDKSGLPSDRFFAERPEGSVSTLKIQRTQQEDSAVYLCASSPTSGRLGEQFFGPGTRLTVL.